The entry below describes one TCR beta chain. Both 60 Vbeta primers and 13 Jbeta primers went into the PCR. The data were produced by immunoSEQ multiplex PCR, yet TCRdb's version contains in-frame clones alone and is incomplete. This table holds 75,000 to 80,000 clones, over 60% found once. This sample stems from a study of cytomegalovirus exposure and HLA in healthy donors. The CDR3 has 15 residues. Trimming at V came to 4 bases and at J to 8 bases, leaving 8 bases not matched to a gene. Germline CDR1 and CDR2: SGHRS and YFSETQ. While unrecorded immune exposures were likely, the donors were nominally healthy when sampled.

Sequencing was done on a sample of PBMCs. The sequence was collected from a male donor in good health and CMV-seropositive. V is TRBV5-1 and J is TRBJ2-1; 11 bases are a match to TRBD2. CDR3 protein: CASSTPSGGQDEQFF. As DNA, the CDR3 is TGCGCCAGCAGCACCCCTAGCGGGGGGCAGGATGAGCAGTTCTTC.